This is a list of T cell receptor beta chains from one sample in a study of blood T cells in healthy people across ages. TCRdb analysed the 5' RACE reads with MiXCR anew, one entry per CDR3 protein. The sample yields hundreds of thousands of distinct CDR3 sequences, around two fifths seen once. What was sequenced was blood. These receptor sequences come from a man aged 55 to 70 in good health. Both conserved end residues are part of each CDR3. Fields, in order: clone size, V gene, D gene, J gene, CDR3 DNA, CDR3 protein. D genes are given only for firm matches. Only part of the rows carry a size: once, few, many, or a class if the clone is expanded.

abundance: -
v_gene: TRBV7-2
d_gene: TRBD2
j_gene: TRBJ2-1
CDR3nt: TGTGCCAGCAGCTTTGGCGGGGGGGCCGATGAGCAGTTCTTC
CDR3aa: CASSFGGGADEQFF

abundance: -
v_gene: TRBV18
d_gene: -
j_gene: TRBJ1-1
CDR3nt: TGTGCCAGCGGGATACATGGGTTGAACACTGAAGCTTTCTTT
CDR3aa: CASGIHGLNTEAFF

abundance: few
v_gene: TRBV29-1
d_gene: -
j_gene: TRBJ1-1
CDR3nt: TGCAGCGTTCCGGTGAACACTGAAGCTTTCTTT
CDR3aa: CSVPVNTEAFF

abundance: -
v_gene: TRBV7-2
d_gene: -
j_gene: TRBJ1-1
CDR3nt: TGTGCCAGCAGCAGGGACTTAGGGAGAGCTTTCTTT
CDR3aa: CASSRDLGRAFF

abundance: few
v_gene: TRBV4-3
d_gene: -
j_gene: TRBJ2-7
CDR3nt: TGCGCCAGCAGCCAAGCAGCAAGACTAGGCGTCTCCTACGAGCAGTACTTC
CDR3aa: CASSQAARLGVSYEQYF

abundance: -
v_gene: TRBV12-3/TRBV12-4
d_gene: TRBD2
j_gene: TRBJ2-3
CDR3nt: TGTGCCAGCATCACTAGCGGGGGGGTAGATACGCAGTATTTT
CDR3aa: CASITSGGVDTQYF

abundance: few
v_gene: TRBV4-2
d_gene: -
j_gene: TRBJ1-2
CDR3nt: TGTGCCAGCAGCCAAGTGGGTGTGGATGGCTACACCTTC
CDR3aa: CASSQVGVDGYTF

abundance: few
v_gene: TRBV6-1
d_gene: -
j_gene: TRBJ1-5
CDR3nt: TGTGCCAGCAGCCCGGGACGTATGAGCAATCAGCCCCAGCATTTT
CDR3aa: CASSPGRMSNQPQHF

abundance: many
v_gene: TRBV2
d_gene: TRBD1
j_gene: TRBJ2-7
CDR3nt: TGTGCCAGCACAGGGGACAGGGAGTCCTACGAGCAGTACTTC
CDR3aa: CASTGDRESYEQYF

abundance: -
v_gene: TRBV28
d_gene: TRBD1
j_gene: TRBJ2-6
CDR3nt: TGTGCCAGCAGTGCAGCAAGGCGGACAGGGGGACTCTCTGGGGCCAACGTCCTGACTTTC
CDR3aa: CASSAARRTGGLSGANVLTF

abundance: few
v_gene: TRBV5-1
d_gene: TRBD2
j_gene: TRBJ2-1
CDR3nt: TGCGCCAGCGGCCAGCTAGCGGGGGGGGACAATGAGCAGTTCTTC
CDR3aa: CASGQLAGGDNEQFF

abundance: -
v_gene: TRBV28
d_gene: -
j_gene: TRBJ2-7
CDR3nt: TGTGCCACCTGGCGTGGCAGGGGATCGCAGCAGTACTTC
CDR3aa: CATWRGRGSQQYF

abundance: -
v_gene: TRBV7-2
d_gene: -
j_gene: TRBJ2-5
CDR3nt: TGTGCCAGCAGGCAGCCAGGCAGGGGACCTCAAGAGACCCAGTACTTC
CDR3aa: CASRQPGRGPQETQYF

abundance: -
v_gene: TRBV5-6
d_gene: -
j_gene: TRBJ1-5
CDR3nt: TGTGCCAGCAGCTCTTCGACAGGAATCCAGCCCCAGCATTTT
CDR3aa: CASSSSTGIQPQHF

abundance: few
v_gene: TRBV6-2/TRBV6-3
d_gene: -
j_gene: TRBJ2-7
CDR3nt: TGTGCCAGCAGTCACCGGGAGTACGAGCAGTACTTC
CDR3aa: CASSHREYEQYF

abundance: -
v_gene: TRBV27
d_gene: -
j_gene: TRBJ1-2
CDR3nt: TGTGCCAGCAGCCCCCGGGAGGGGTTAAGCTATGGCTACACCTTC
CDR3aa: CASSPREGLSYGYTF

abundance: few
v_gene: TRBV6-1
d_gene: -
j_gene: TRBJ2-1
CDR3nt: TGTGCCAGCTTCCAGAGGGTTGACAATGAGCAGTTCTTC
CDR3aa: CASFQRVDNEQFF

abundance: -
v_gene: TRBV29-1
d_gene: -
j_gene: TRBJ1-2
CDR3nt: TGCGGCGGGGCCAATAACTATGGCTACACCTTC
CDR3aa: CGGANNYGYTF

abundance: -
v_gene: TRBV7-8
d_gene: -
j_gene: TRBJ2-7
CDR3nt: TGTGCCAGCAGCTTACCCCGGACAGATACCTACGAGCAGTACTTC
CDR3aa: CASSLPRTDTYEQYF

abundance: many
v_gene: TRBV10-3
d_gene: -
j_gene: TRBJ2-5
CDR3nt: TGTGCCATCAGTGAGGGAGGTTCCCGAGAGGAGACCCAGTACTTC
CDR3aa: CAISEGGSREETQYF

abundance: -
v_gene: TRBV7-8
d_gene: TRBD1
j_gene: TRBJ2-7
CDR3nt: TGTGCCAGCAGCGATCTAAAGAGGGGACAGGCCTACGAGCAGTACTTC
CDR3aa: CASSDLKRGQAYEQYF

abundance: many
v_gene: TRBV9
d_gene: -
j_gene: TRBJ1-2
CDR3nt: TGTGCCAGCAGCGTAGACGGTGTGGCAGGGGATGGCTACACCTTC
CDR3aa: CASSVDGVAGDGYTF

abundance: -
v_gene: TRBV30
d_gene: -
j_gene: TRBJ1-1
CDR3nt: TGTGCCTGGAGCCCCGGGGCCGGGGGCACTGAAGCTTTCTTT
CDR3aa: CAWSPGAGGTEAFF

abundance: -
v_gene: TRBV7-3
d_gene: TRBD2
j_gene: TRBJ2-5
CDR3nt: TGTGCCAGCAGCTTGACTAGCGGGGTTCGGGAGACCCAGTACTTC
CDR3aa: CASSLTSGVRETQYF

abundance: few
v_gene: TRBV7-2
d_gene: -
j_gene: TRBJ1-5
CDR3nt: TGTGCCAGCAGCCGAGGACTAGCGGGGGGGCCGGATCAGCCCCAGCATTTT
CDR3aa: CASSRGLAGGPDQPQHF

abundance: few
v_gene: TRBV7-3
d_gene: -
j_gene: TRBJ2-7
CDR3nt: TGTGCCAGCAGCCAAGGACCCCCACCAGCTTACGAGCAGTACTTC
CDR3aa: CASSQGPPPAYEQYF

abundance: few
v_gene: TRBV14
d_gene: -
j_gene: TRBJ2-5
CDR3nt: TGTGCCAGCAGCCAACTAGGTATGAGGGATGGAGAGACCCAGTACTTC
CDR3aa: CASSQLGMRDGETQYF

abundance: -
v_gene: TRBV15
d_gene: -
j_gene: TRBJ1-6
CDR3nt: TGTGCCACCAGCCGGGACAAAGTCTATAATTCACCCCTCCACTTT
CDR3aa: CATSRDKVYNSPLHF

abundance: -
v_gene: TRBV20-1
d_gene: -
j_gene: TRBJ2-1
CDR3nt: TGCAGTGCTCTTGGCAGGGGCTACAATGAGCAGTTCTTC
CDR3aa: CSALGRGYNEQFF

abundance: many
v_gene: TRBV4-3
d_gene: TRBD1
j_gene: TRBJ1-1
CDR3nt: TGCGCCAGCAGCCAAGATCCACAGGGGACCACTGAAGCTTTCTTT
CDR3aa: CASSQDPQGTTEAFF

abundance: -
v_gene: TRBV6-2/TRBV6-3
d_gene: -
j_gene: TRBJ1-1
CDR3nt: TGTGCCAGCGGATTACAGGGAACTGTTTTAACTTTCTTT
CDR3aa: CASGLQGTVLTFF

abundance: -
v_gene: TRBV7-9
d_gene: -
j_gene: TRBJ2-5
CDR3nt: TGTGCCAGCAGCTTAGGAGTTTCTCAGCAGTACTTC
CDR3aa: CASSLGVSQQYF

abundance: few
v_gene: TRBV7-2
d_gene: TRBD2
j_gene: TRBJ2-5
CDR3nt: TGTGCCAGCAGCTTACGGAGCGGGGGTACGGCCCAGTACTTC
CDR3aa: CASSLRSGGTAQYF

abundance: few
v_gene: TRBV29-1
d_gene: -
j_gene: TRBJ1-5
CDR3nt: TGCAGCGTTGGTTCTTATAGCAATCAGCCCCAGCATTTT
CDR3aa: CSVGSYSNQPQHF

abundance: few
v_gene: TRBV20-1
d_gene: -
j_gene: TRBJ2-1
CDR3nt: TGCAGTGCTAGAGATCCCGGGGCAGGGGCTAGTGAGCAGTTCTTC
CDR3aa: CSARDPGAGASEQFF

abundance: few
v_gene: TRBV12-3/TRBV12-4
d_gene: TRBD2
j_gene: TRBJ2-5
CDR3nt: TGTGCCAGCAGGGCCCTGGGAGGGACTGAGACCCAGTACTTC
CDR3aa: CASRALGGTETQYF

abundance: many
v_gene: TRBV4-3
d_gene: -
j_gene: TRBJ2-5
CDR3nt: TGCGCCAGCAGCCATTCATGGGTCCAAGAGACCCAGTACTTC
CDR3aa: CASSHSWVQETQYF

abundance: -
v_gene: TRBV20-1
d_gene: -
j_gene: TRBJ2-1
CDR3nt: TGCAGTGCTAGAGATTTCGGGACCATCTACAATGAGCAGTTCTTC
CDR3aa: CSARDFGTIYNEQFF

abundance: few
v_gene: TRBV20-1
d_gene: -
j_gene: TRBJ2-4
CDR3nt: TGCAGTGCTAGCCCAACAGGGAACAAAAACATTCAGTACTTC
CDR3aa: CSASPTGNKNIQYF

abundance: -
v_gene: TRBV24-1
d_gene: -
j_gene: TRBJ2-5
CDR3nt: TGTGCCACCAGTGATGCCGGGACCCCCGACGACGCGCAGTACTTC
CDR3aa: CATSDAGTPDDAQYF

abundance: few
v_gene: TRBV20-1
d_gene: TRBD1
j_gene: TRBJ1-2
CDR3nt: TGCAGTGCTGAAACCCCCAGAACAGGGGTCTATGGCTACACCTTC
CDR3aa: CSAETPRTGVYGYTF

abundance: -
v_gene: TRBV4-3
d_gene: -
j_gene: TRBJ1-5
CDR3nt: TGCGCCAGCAGCCAAGATGTGAGGGGAGGGAATCAGCCCCAGCATTTT
CDR3aa: CASSQDVRGGNQPQHF

abundance: -
v_gene: TRBV7-9
d_gene: -
j_gene: TRBJ2-7
CDR3nt: TGTGCCAGCAGCTTACGGACCGACGGCTCCTACGAGCAGTACTTC
CDR3aa: CASSLRTDGSYEQYF

abundance: -
v_gene: TRBV15
d_gene: TRBD2
j_gene: TRBJ2-7
CDR3nt: TGTGCCACCAGCAGCCCTCAGACTAGCGGCTCCTACGAGCAGTACTTC
CDR3aa: CATSSPQTSGSYEQYF

abundance: -
v_gene: TRBV7-2
d_gene: -
j_gene: TRBJ2-3
CDR3nt: TGTGCCAGCAGCCCCCTGAGGGGGGGCACAGATACGCAGTATTTT
CDR3aa: CASSPLRGGTDTQYF

abundance: few
v_gene: TRBV5-1
d_gene: TRBD2
j_gene: TRBJ2-3
CDR3nt: TGCGCCAGCAGCGGGCTAGCGGGGAGATCCACAGATACGCAGTATTTT
CDR3aa: CASSGLAGRSTDTQYF

abundance: -
v_gene: TRBV5-1
d_gene: -
j_gene: TRBJ2-7
CDR3nt: TGCGCCAGCAGCGCCCACCCGGGACTCGGCTACGAGCAGTACTTC
CDR3aa: CASSAHPGLGYEQYF

abundance: -
v_gene: TRBV6-1
d_gene: -
j_gene: TRBJ1-1
CDR3nt: TGTGCCAGCAGAGACAGTCCTACCATGAACACTGAAGCTTTCTTT
CDR3aa: CASRDSPTMNTEAFF

abundance: -
v_gene: TRBV5-5
d_gene: -
j_gene: TRBJ2-7
CDR3nt: TGTGCCAGCAGCTTGGGGGCCACATCGAGGTCCTACGGGCAGTACTTC
CDR3aa: CASSLGATSRSYGQYF

abundance: few
v_gene: TRBV10-2
d_gene: -
j_gene: TRBJ2-3
CDR3nt: TGCGCCAGCAGCACCTCAGGGGATACGCAGTATTTT
CDR3aa: CASSTSGDTQYF

abundance: -
v_gene: TRBV7-2
d_gene: TRBD1
j_gene: TRBJ2-5
CDR3nt: TGTGCCAGCAGCCCGGAACAGGGGTGGAAGACCCAGTACTTC
CDR3aa: CASSPEQGWKTQYF

abundance: -
v_gene: TRBV3-1
d_gene: -
j_gene: TRBJ2-2
CDR3nt: TGTGCCAGCAGCCACGTACTCCCAGGGACCGGGGAGCTGTTTTTT
CDR3aa: CASSHVLPGTGELFF

abundance: -
v_gene: TRBV5-4
d_gene: -
j_gene: TRBJ2-3
CDR3nt: TGTGCCAGCAGGAAAGTAGGAGGCGACCAGATGAGGACAGATACGCAGTATTTT
CDR3aa: CASRKVGGDQMRTDTQYF

abundance: -
v_gene: TRBV12-3/TRBV12-4
d_gene: TRBD2
j_gene: TRBJ2-3
CDR3nt: TGTGCCAGCAAAAGGACTAGCGGGACGAGCACAGATACGCAGTATTTT
CDR3aa: CASKRTSGTSTDTQYF

abundance: few
v_gene: TRBV28
d_gene: -
j_gene: TRBJ2-7
CDR3nt: TGTGCCAGCAGAAACCCAGGGTCCTACGAGCAGTACTTC
CDR3aa: CASRNPGSYEQYF

abundance: -
v_gene: TRBV27
d_gene: -
j_gene: TRBJ1-3
CDR3nt: TGTGCCAGCAGCCCCGGACTCTATAGGTCTGGAAACACCATATATTTT
CDR3aa: CASSPGLYRSGNTIYF

abundance: -
v_gene: TRBV20-1
d_gene: -
j_gene: TRBJ2-3
CDR3nt: TGCAGTGCTTCGCTTTTGACTATCACAGATACGCAGTATTTT
CDR3aa: CSASLLTITDTQYF